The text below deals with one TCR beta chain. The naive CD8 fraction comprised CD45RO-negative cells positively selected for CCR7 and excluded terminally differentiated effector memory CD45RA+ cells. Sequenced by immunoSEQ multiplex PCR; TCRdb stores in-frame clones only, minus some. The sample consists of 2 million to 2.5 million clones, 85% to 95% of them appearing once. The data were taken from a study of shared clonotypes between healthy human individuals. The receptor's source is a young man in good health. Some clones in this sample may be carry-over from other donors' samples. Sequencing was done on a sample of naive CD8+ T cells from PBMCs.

CDR3 region: CASSFDSASGSEEQYF. CDR3 DNA sequence: TGTGCCAGCAGTTTTGATAGCGCTAGCGGGAGTGAAGAGCAGTACTTC. This chain connects TRBV28 to TRBJ2-7; TRBD2 aligns across 10 bases. After removal of 3 bases from V and 7 bases from J, the junction contained 12 bases not matched to a gene. Germline CDR1 reads MDHEN; CDR2 reads SYDVKM. The CDR3 sequence is 16 residues long.